This TCR beta chain was recorded in a study of T cells after yellow fever vaccination. Study context: Fractions with few cells were prepared using SMART-Seq v4 Ultra Low Input.

CDR3 length: 18 amino acids. V lost 4 bases and J lost 1; bases outside the gene matches: 10. The germline V gene has CDR1 PRHDT and CDR2 FYEKMQ (reference sequence). TCRdb fed the 5' RACE reads into MiXCR, producing one record per CDR3 protein. The table has about 320,000 distinct CDR3 sequences, around 4.4% seen once; the top ten hold 15% to 20%. The source was PBMCs, collected 15 days after the yellow fever booster vaccination. The clonotype comes from a man younger than 30 who received the YFV17D yellow fever vaccine. V usage is TRBV13 and J usage is TRBJ1-1, with 12 bases identical to TRBD1. CDR3 amino acids: CASSSDPGQGATNTEAFF. The DNA for the CDR3 is TGTGCCAGCAGCTCCGATCCGGGACAGGGGGCAACGAACACTGAAGCTTTCTTT.